A selection of T cell receptor beta chains follows, all from one sample in a study of blood T cell repertoires in COVID-19. Clones were read by immunoSEQ multiplex PCR, and TCRdb kept only the in-frame ones, dropping some. The top ten hold around 9.7% of the sample, which has 50,000 or so clones, 90% to 95% seen once. The sequencing sample was made of peripheral blood. These receptors all come from a woman aged 80 or older with acute or convalescent COVID-19. CDR3s include the opening cysteine and the closing phenylalanine or tryptophan. Fields, in order: J gene, clone size, D gene, V gene, CDR3 length, CDR3 protein, CDR3 DNA. A D gene is named only where the DNA matches it firmly. Expanded clones get a size class; other rows say once, few or many, or leave the size out.

TRBJ1-1 NA NA TRBV11-3 13 CASSPGGTREAFF TGTGCCAGCAGCCCCGGGGGGACACGTGAAGCTTTCTTT
TRBJ2-2 NA NA TRBV7-9 15 CASSLFSTGAGELFF TGTGCCAGCAGCTTATTCTCAACCGGGGCCGGGGAGCTGTTTTTT
TRBJ2-3 NA TRBD2 TRBV6-2/TRBV6-3 17 CASSYRVLAGVLDTQYF TGTGCCAGCAGTTACCGGGTCCTAGCGGGAGTTTTAGATACGCAGTATTTT
TRBJ2-7 NA TRBD1 TRBV30 15 CAWSRLGTESYEQYF TGTGCCTGGAGTCGCCTCGGGACAGAGTCCTACGAGCAGTACTTC
TRBJ2-7 NA NA TRBV7-2 13 CASSPGRDYEQYF TGTGCCAGCAGCCCCGGACGGGACTACGAGCAGTACTTC
TRBJ2-5 NA NA TRBV6-2/TRBV6-3 15 CASSYSPGQQETQYF TGTGCCAGCAGTTACTCCCCGGGACAACAAGAGACCCAGTACTTC
TRBJ2-1 NA NA TRBV3-1/TRBV3-2 14 CASSQDLLAGEQFF TGTGCCAGCAGCCAAGATCTTTTAGCCGGCGAGCAGTTCTTC
TRBJ2-7 NA TRBD2 TRBV7-2 14 CASSYQGPGGEQYF TGTGCCAGCAGCTATCAAGGCCCGGGAGGCGAGCAGTACTTC
TRBJ1-2 NA NA TRBV12-3/TRBV12-4 12 CASSGDSVGYTF TGTGCCAGCAGTGGAGACAGCGTCGGCTACACCTTC
TRBJ1-1 NA NA TRBV6-2/TRBV6-3 13 CASRFSRVTEAFF TGTGCCAGCCGTTTTTCGAGGGTGACTGAAGCTTTCTTT
TRBJ1-6 NA NA TRBV27 14 CASSSTAYNSPLHF TGTGCCAGCAGTAGCACAGCCTATAATTCACCCCTCCACTTT
TRBJ1-1 NA TRBD1 TRBV3-1/TRBV3-2 18 CASSQDKDRVIRNTEAFF TGTGCCAGCAGCCAAGATAAGGACAGGGTCATCAGGAACACTGAAGCTTTCTTT
TRBJ2-7 NA TRBD2 TRBV6-5 14 CASRRTSTSYEQYF TGTGCCAGCAGGAGGACTAGCACGTCCTACGAGCAGTACTTC
TRBJ2-2 NA NA TRBV9 14 CASRVGGEAGELFF TGTGCCAGCAGAGTTGGTGGGGAGGCCGGGGAGCTGTTTTTT
TRBJ1-2 NA NA TRBV5-1 14 CASSLAGYFDGYTF TGCGCCAGCAGCTTGGCCGGTTACTTTGATGGCTACACCTTC
TRBJ2-5 NA TRBD1 TRBV6-5 16 CASSWTGGAVGETQYF TGTGCCAGCAGTTGGACAGGGGGCGCGGTGGGAGAGACCCAGTACTTC
TRBJ1-1 NA NA TRBV7-9 15 CASSRFLRENTEAFF TGTGCCAGCAGTAGGTTTCTTCGGGAGAACACTGAAGCTTTCTTT
TRBJ2-7 NA TRBD2 TRBV18 15 CASSPTSGRAHEQYF TGTGCCAGCTCACCGACTAGCGGGAGGGCCCACGAGCAGTACTTC
TRBJ2-5 NA NA TRBV5-1 14 CASSFGVGQETQYF TGCGCCAGCAGCTTCGGGGTAGGCCAAGAGACCCAGTACTTC
TRBJ1-2 NA NA TRBV30 12 CAWSVSAYGYTF TGTGCCTGGAGTGTATCAGCGTACGGCTACACCTTC
TRBJ2-7 NA NA TRBV7-9 16 CASSPRGRNMHYEQYF TGTGCCAGCAGCCCCCGAGGGAGAAACATGCACTACGAGCAGTACTTC
TRBJ2-3 NA TRBD2 TRBV6-6 16 CASSYPLGGSTDTQYF TGTGCCAGCAGTTATCCCTTGGGGGGGAGCACAGATACGCAGTATTTT
TRBJ1-1 once TRBD1 TRBV6-4 17 CASRASTGGPMNTEAFF TGTGCCAGCAGAGCCTCAACAGGGGGACCCATGAACACTGAAGCTTTCTTT
TRBJ1-1 NA NA TRBV5-1 16 CASNPGQGKMNTEAFF TGCGCCAGCAATCCGGGCCAGGGCAAAATGAACACTGAAGCTTTCTTT
TRBJ1-2 few TRBD1 TRBV7-2 15 CASSLGQGGNYGYTF TGTGCCAGCTCACTGGGACAGGGGGGAAATTATGGCTACACCTTC
TRBJ1-2 NA NA TRBV7-2 12 CASSLQGWGYTF TGTGCCAGCAGCTTACAGGGTTGGGGCTACACCTTC
TRBJ2-7 NA TRBD2 TRBV4-2 16 CASSQAGAGEVYEQYF TGTGCCAGCAGCCAAGCCGGAGCGGGAGAAGTGTACGAGCAGTACTTC
TRBJ1-1 NA TRBD1 TRBV9 17 CASSAWTGVIRDTEAFF TGTGCCAGCAGCGCCTGGACAGGGGTTATTAGGGACACTGAAGCTTTCTTT
TRBJ1-2 NA NA TRBV29-1 16 CSVEDLSGTPGYGYTF TGCAGCGTTGAAGATCTTTCGGGGACACCTGGGTATGGCTACACCTTC
TRBJ2-7 NA NA TRBV7-8 12 CASSHISYEQYF TGTGCCAGCAGCCACATCTCCTACGAGCAGTACTTC
TRBJ2-7 NA NA TRBV27 12 CASSSERQGQYF TGTGCCAGCAGTTCGGAACGCCAGGGGCAGTACTTC
TRBJ1-1 NA NA TRBV7-2 15 CASSLLPGGNTEAFF TGTGCCAGCAGCTTATTGCCCGGGGGGAACACTGAAGCTTTCTTT
TRBJ1-2 NA NA TRBV5-6 15 CASSPLGEANYGYTF TGTGCCAGCAGCCCCTTAGGAGAAGCAAACTATGGCTACACCTTC
TRBJ1-5 NA NA TRBV2 18 CTLGGTPSTDYSNQPQHF TGTACCCTGGGGGGGACACCAAGTACAGATTATAGCAATCAGCCCCAGCATTTT
TRBJ1-1 NA NA TRBV7-9 13 CASSFGGSTEAFF TGTGCCAGCAGCTTCGGGGGGAGCACTGAAGCTTTCTTT
TRBJ1-4 NA TRBD1 TRBV7-8 13 CASEGARGEKLFF TGTGCCAGCGAGGGGGCCCGCGGTGAAAAACTGTTTTTT
TRBJ1-1 NA NA TRBV29-1 13 CSVWWPGDTEAFF TGCAGCGTGTGGTGGCCAGGGGACACTGAAGCTTTCTTT
TRBJ1-2 once NA TRBV15 15 CATSRESPGLGGYTF TGTGCCACCAGCAGAGAATCCCCAGGGCTGGGTGGCTACACCTTC
TRBJ2-7 NA TRBD1 TRBV2 12 CASRRDRYEQYF TGTGCCAGCCGCCGGGACAGGTACGAGCAGTACTTC
TRBJ2-7 NA TRBD1 TRBV28 15 CASSGQGAHTYEQYF TGTGCCAGCAGTGGACAGGGGGCCCATACCTACGAGCAGTACTTC
TRBJ2-7 NA TRBD2 TRBV4-3 17 CASSQEGAGGRKNEQYF TGCGCCAGCAGCCAAGAAGGGGCGGGCGGGAGGAAGAACGAGCAGTACTTC
TRBJ1-2 NA TRBD1 TRBV4-3 18 CASSQDLPTGGLYYGYTF TGCGCCAGCAGCCAAGATTTACCGACAGGGGGACTTTACTATGGCTACACCTTC
TRBJ1-1 NA TRBD1 TRBV18 15 CASSQSSRGDTEAFF TGTGCCAGCTCACAGTCGAGCAGGGGGGACACTGAAGCTTTCTTT
TRBJ1-5 NA NA TRBV5-5 13 CASSLYGNQPQHF TGTGCCAGCAGCTTGTATGGCAATCAGCCCCAGCATTTT
TRBJ2-1 NA TRBD2 TRBV29-1 14 CSVEDFAGGGEQFF TGCAGCGTTGAAGATTTCGCGGGAGGAGGTGAGCAGTTCTTC
TRBJ1-1 NA TRBD1 TRBV7-8 15 CASSLGTGSNTEAFF TGTGCCAGCAGCCTGGGGACAGGGTCGAACACTGAAGCTTTCTTT
TRBJ2-7 NA TRBD1 TRBV18 18 CASSPSLFGTGYRDEQYF TGTGCCAGCTCACCGTCTCTTTTTGGGACAGGGTATCGAGACGAGCAGTACTTC
TRBJ2-5 NA NA TRBV5-1 11 CASLGQETQYF TGCGCCAGCCTCGGGCAAGAGACCCAGTACTTC
TRBJ2-2 NA TRBD2 TRBV10-3 15 CAISESAGGGGELFF TGTGCCATCAGTGAGTCAGCGGGAGGCGGCGGGGAGCTGTTTTTT